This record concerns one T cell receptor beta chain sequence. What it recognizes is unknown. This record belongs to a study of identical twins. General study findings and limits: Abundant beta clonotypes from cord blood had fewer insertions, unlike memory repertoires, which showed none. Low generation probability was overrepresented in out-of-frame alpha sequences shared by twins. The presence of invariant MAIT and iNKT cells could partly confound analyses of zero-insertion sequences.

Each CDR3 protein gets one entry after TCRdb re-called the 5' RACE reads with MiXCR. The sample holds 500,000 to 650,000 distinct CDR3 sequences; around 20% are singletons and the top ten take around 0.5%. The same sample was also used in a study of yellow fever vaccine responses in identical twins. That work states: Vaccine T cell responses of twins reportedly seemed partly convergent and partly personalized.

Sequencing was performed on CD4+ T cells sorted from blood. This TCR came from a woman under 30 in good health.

CDR3 loop: CSANGLAGVTPRNEQFF. The CDR3 region has the DNA TGCAGTGCAAACGGACTAGCGGGAGTTACCCCTCGGAATGAGCAGTTCTTC. This chain joins TRBV20-1 and TRBJ2-1; 13 bases align to TRBD2. V shed 6 bases, J shed 7 bases, and the junction held 15 bases outside the gene matches. Germline V lookup: CDR1 DFQATT, CDR2 SNEGSKA (reference sequence). The CDR3 sequence is 17 residues long.